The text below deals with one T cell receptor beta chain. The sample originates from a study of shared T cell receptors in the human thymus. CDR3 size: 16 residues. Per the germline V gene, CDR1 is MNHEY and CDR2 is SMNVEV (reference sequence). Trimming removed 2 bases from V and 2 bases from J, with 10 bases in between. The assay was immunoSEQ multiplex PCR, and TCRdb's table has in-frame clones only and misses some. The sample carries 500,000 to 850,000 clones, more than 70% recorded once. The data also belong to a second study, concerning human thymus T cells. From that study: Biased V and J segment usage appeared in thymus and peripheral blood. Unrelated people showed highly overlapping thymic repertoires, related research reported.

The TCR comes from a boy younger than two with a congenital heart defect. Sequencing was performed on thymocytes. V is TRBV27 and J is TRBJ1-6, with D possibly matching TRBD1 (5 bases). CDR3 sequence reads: CASSLRGFPYNSPLHF. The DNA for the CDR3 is TGTGCCAGCAGTTTAAGGGGATTTCCCTATAATTCACCCCTCCACTTT.